This record concerns one T cell receptor beta chain sequence. This specimen belongs to a study of T cell responses to AZD1222 COVID-19 vaccine. The V gene's germline CDR1 is SGHRS and CDR2 YFSETQ. The CDR3 totals 13 residues. Between the trimmed V and J ends, which lost 1 base and 2 bases, there was a span of 6 bases. Data came from immunoSEQ multiplex PCR; TCRdb stores just in-frame clones and leaves some out. This table holds 90,000 to 120,000 clones, roughly 86% found once. The sample here was peripheral blood, taken on day 0 of AZD1222 vaccination. V is TRBV5-1 and J is TRBJ1-2; D not resolved. The clonotype originates from an adult in good health. In DNA, the CDR3 is TGCGCCAGCAGCTTGCTTGGGAACTATGGCTACACCTTC. Amino acid sequence: CASSLLGNYGYTF.